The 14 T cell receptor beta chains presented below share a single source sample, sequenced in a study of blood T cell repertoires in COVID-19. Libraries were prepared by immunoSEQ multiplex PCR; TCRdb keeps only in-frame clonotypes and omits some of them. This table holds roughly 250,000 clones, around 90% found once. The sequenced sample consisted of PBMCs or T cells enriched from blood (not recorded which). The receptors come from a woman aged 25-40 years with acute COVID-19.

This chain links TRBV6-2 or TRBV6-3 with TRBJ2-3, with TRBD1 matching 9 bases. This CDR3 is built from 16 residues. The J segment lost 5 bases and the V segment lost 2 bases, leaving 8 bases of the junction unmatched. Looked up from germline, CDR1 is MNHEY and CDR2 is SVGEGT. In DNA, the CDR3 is TGTGCCAGCAGTTACAAACAGGGGGCCGTTGGAGATACGCAGTATTTT. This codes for CASSYKQGAVGDTQYF.

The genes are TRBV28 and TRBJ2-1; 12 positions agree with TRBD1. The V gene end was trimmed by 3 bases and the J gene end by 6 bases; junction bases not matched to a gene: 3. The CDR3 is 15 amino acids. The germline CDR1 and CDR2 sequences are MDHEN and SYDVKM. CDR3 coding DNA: TGTGCCAGCAGTTTGGGGACAGGGGGCGTCAATGAGCAGTTCTTC. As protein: CASSLGTGGVNEQFF.

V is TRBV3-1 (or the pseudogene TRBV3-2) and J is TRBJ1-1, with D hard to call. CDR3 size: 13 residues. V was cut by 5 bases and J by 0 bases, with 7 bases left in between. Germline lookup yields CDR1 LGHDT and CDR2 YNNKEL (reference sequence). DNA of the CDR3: TGTGCCAGCAGCTTCACTATGAACACTGAAGCTTTCTTT. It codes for CASSFTMNTEAFF.

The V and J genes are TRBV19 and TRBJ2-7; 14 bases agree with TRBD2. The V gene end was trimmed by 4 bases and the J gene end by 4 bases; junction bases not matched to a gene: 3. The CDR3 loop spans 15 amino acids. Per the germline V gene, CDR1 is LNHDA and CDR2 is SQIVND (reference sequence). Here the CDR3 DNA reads TGTGCCAGTAGTAAAGGGACTAGCGGGAGTTACGAGCAGTACTTC. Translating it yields CASSKGTSGSYEQYF.

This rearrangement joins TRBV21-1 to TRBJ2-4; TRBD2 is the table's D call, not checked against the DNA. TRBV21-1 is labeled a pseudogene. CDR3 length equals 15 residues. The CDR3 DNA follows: TGTGCCGGAACACTAATAGCGGACCCCAAAAACATTCAGTACTTC. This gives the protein CAGTLIADPKNIQYF.

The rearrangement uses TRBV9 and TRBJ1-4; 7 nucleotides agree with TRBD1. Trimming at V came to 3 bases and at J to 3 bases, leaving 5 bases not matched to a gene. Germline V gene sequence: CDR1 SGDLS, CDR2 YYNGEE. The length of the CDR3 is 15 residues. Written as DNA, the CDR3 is TGTGCCAGCAGCGGCTGGACAGGTTCTAATGAAAAACTGTTTTTT. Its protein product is CASSGWTGSNEKLFF.

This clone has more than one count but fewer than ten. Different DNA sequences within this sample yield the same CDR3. Here the CDR3 reads CASSQGRGGRTDTQYF. The CDR3 DNA sequence: TGTGCCAGCAGCCAAGGAAGGGGGGGGCGCACAGATACGCAGTATTTT. This chain joins TRBV3-1 (or the pseudogene TRBV3-2) and TRBJ2-3; D possibly corresponds to TRBD2 (7 bases). Trimming left V 1 base short and J 1 base short, with 12 bases between. This CDR3 has 16 amino acids. Germline V CDR1 and CDR2: LGHDT, YNNKEL (reference sequence).

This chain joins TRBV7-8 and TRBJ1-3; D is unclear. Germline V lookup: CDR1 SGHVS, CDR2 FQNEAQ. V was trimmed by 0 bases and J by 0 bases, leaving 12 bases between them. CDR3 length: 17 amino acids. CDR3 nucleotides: TGTGCCAGCAGCTTAGCGGCCCTCACGTACTCTGGAAACACCATATATTTT. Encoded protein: CASSLAALTYSGNTIYF.

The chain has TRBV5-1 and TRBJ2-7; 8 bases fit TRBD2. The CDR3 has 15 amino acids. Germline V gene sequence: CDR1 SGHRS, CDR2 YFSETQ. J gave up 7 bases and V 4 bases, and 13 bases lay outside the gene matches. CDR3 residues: CASSPPGWREEEQYF. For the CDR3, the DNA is TGCGCCAGCAGCCCGCCCGGCTGGCGGGAGGAAGAGCAGTACTTC. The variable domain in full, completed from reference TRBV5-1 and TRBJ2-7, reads KAGVTQTPRYLIKTRGQQVTLSCSPISGHRSVSWYQQTPGQGLQFLFEYFSETQRNKGNFPGRFSGRQFSNSRSEMNVSTLELGDSALYLCASSPPGWREEEQYFGPGTRLTVT.

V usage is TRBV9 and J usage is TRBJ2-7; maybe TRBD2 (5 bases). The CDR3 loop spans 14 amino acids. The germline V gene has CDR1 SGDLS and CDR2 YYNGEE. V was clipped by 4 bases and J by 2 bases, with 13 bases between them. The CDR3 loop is CASSYREGTYEQYF. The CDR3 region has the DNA TGTGCCAGCAGCTACAGAGAGGGAACCTACGAGCAGTACTTC.

The CDR3 region has the DNA TGTGCCAGCAGCCCACAGGGTATGAACACTGAAGCTTTCTTT. Its translation: CASSPQGMNTEAFF. This chain connects TRBV7-8 to TRBJ1-1, with D tentatively TRBD1 (6 bases). CDR3 length: 14 residues. Looked up from germline, CDR1 is SGHVS and CDR2 is FQNEAQ. V shed 5 bases and J shed 0 bases, with 10 bases lying between them.

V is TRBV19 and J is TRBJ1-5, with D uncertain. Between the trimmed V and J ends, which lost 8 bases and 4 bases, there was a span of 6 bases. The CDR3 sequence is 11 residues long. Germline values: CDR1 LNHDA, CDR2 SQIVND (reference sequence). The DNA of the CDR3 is TGTGCCAGTGGTACAAATCAGCCCCAGCATTTT. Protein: CASGTNQPQHF. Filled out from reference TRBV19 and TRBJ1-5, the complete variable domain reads DGGITQSPKYLFRKEGQNVTLSCEQNLNHDAMYWYRQDPGQGLRLIYYSQIVNDFQKGDIAEGYSVSREKKESFPLTVTSAQKNPTAFYLCASGTNQPQHFGDGTRLSIL.

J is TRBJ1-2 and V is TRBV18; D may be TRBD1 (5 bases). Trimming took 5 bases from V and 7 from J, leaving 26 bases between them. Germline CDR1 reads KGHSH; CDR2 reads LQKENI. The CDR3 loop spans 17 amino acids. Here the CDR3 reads CASSEEITVVTRAGYTF. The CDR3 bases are TGTGCCAGCTCAGAAGAGATCACGGTTGTCACCAGGGCTGGCTACACCTTC.

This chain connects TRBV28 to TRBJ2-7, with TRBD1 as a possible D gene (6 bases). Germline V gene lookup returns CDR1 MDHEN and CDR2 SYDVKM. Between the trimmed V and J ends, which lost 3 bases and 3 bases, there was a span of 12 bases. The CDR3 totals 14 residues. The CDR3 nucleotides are TGTGCCAGCAGTTTCTCAGGGGCGGGCTACGAGCAGTACTTC. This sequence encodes CASSFSGAGYEQYF.